The entry below gives a single T cell receptor (beta chain) sequence along with its context. Its antigen is undetermined. These data originate in a study of cytomegalovirus exposure and HLA in healthy donors. Study outcomes and limitations: Usually a TCR sequence was rare, but some public TCRs were found in many donors. Researchers counted some 150 TCR beta chains as cytomegalovirus-associated. Published work reported that the classifier diagnosed cytomegalovirus status with high specificity and sensitivity.

Assay: immunoSEQ multiplex PCR; the TCRdb copy retains only in-frame clones and omits some. This repertoire shows 150,000 to 200,000 clones, roughly 86% found once; its top ten account for 6% to 8.5%. The donors were in the roughly 130-subject validation cohort, distinct from the 666-subject first cohort. Trimming shortened V by 4 bases and J by 3 bases, and 19 bases separated the two germline ends. CDR1 and CDR2 (germline): KGHSH, LQKENI. This CDR3 spans 16 amino acids. The sequenced material came from PBMCs. The chain recombines TRBV18 with TRBJ2-7, with D possibly matching TRBD2 (5 bases). This clonotype was obtained from a man aged 30 to 39 in good health and CMV-seropositive. CDR3 nucleotide sequence: TGTGCCAGCTCACTCAGCCCTAGGGAGCTCCTCTACGAGCAGTACTTC. Protein sequence: CASSLSPRELLYEQYF. The variable domain in full, completed from reference TRBV18 and TRBJ2-7, reads NAGVMQNPRHLVRRRGQEARLRCSPMKGHSHVYWYRQLPEEGLKFMVYLQKENIIDESGMPKERFSAEFPKEGPSILRIQQVVRGDSAAYFCASSLSPRELLYEQYFGPGTRLTVT.